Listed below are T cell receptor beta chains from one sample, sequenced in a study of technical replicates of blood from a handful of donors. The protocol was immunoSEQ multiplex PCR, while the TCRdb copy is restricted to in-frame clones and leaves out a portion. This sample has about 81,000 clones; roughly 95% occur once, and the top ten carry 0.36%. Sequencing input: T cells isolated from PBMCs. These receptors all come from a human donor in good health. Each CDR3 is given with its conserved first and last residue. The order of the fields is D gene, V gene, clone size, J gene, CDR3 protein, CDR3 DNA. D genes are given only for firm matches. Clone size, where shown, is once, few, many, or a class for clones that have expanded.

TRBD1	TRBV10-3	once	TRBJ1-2	CAIRAGTGHYGYTF	TGTGCCATCAGAGCCGGGACAGGACACTATGGCTACACCTTC
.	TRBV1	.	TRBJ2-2	CTSSPGELCQQNTGELFF	TGCACCAGCAGCCCTGGAGAGTTATGCCAGCAGAACACCGGGGAGCTGTTTTTT
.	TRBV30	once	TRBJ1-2	CACTGMTNYGYTF	TGTGCCTGTACAGGAATGACTAACTATGGCTACACCTTC
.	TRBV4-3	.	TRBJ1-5	CASSRLTGEGQPQHF	TGCGCCAGCAGCCGCCTAACGGGGGAGGGCCAGCCCCAGCATTTT
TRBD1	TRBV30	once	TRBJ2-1	CAHRGLDHEQFF	TGTGCCCACAGGGGGCTCGATCATGAGCAGTTCTTC
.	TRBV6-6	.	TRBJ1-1	CASNGVPLEAFF	TGTGCCAGCAACGGGGTGCCTCTTGAAGCTTTCTTT
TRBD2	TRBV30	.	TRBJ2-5	CAWSVGREKETQYF	TGTGCCTGGAGTGTAGGGAGGGAGAAGGAGACCCAGTACTTC
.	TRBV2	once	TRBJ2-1	CASTQGHEQFF	TGTGCCAGCACGCAGGGTCATGAGCAGTTCTTC
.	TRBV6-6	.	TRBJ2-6	CASINGGAGANVLTF	TGTGCCAGCATTAACGGAGGGGCTGGGGCCAACGTCCTGACTTTC
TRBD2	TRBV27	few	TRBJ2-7	CASSLSTTSGSNEQYF	TGTGCCAGCAGTTTATCGACAACTAGCGGGAGTAACGAGCAGTACTTC
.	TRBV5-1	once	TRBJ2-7	CASSPTGYEQYF	TGCGCCAGCAGCCCAACAGGCTACGAGCAGTACTTC
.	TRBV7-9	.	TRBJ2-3	CASSLRQGMDTQYF	TGTGCCAGCAGCTTAAGGCAGGGTATGGATACGCAGTATTTT
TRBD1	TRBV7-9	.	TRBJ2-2	CASSLMDRPGELFF	TGTGCCAGCAGCTTAATGGACAGGCCCGGGGAGCTGTTTTTT
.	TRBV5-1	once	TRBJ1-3	CASSETSGLAGNTIYF	TGCGCCAGCAGCGAGACCTCAGGGCTAGCTGGAAACACCATATATTTT
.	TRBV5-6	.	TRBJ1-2	CASSLEGADGYTF	TGTGCCAGCAGCTTAGAAGGGGCAGATGGCTACACCTTC
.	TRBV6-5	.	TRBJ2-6	CASSYELSGANVLTF	TGTGCCAGCAGTTACGAGCTCTCTGGGGCCAACGTCCTGACTTTC
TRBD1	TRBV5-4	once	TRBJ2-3	CASSSPGGATDTQYF	TGTGCCAGCTCCTCCCCAGGGGGTGCTACAGATACGCAGTATTTT
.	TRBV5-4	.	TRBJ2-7	CASSTESSYEQYF	TGTGCCAGCAGCACTGAGAGCTCCTACGAGCAGTACTTC
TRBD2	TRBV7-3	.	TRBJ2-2	CASSFSGITEGELFF	TGTGCCAGCAGCTTTAGCGGGATTACGGAAGGGGAGCTGTTTTTT
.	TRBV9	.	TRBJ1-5	CASSRGNQPQHF	TGTGCCAGCTCTAGGGGTAATCAGCCCCAGCATTTT
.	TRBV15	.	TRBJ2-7	CATSRDEGSYEQYF	TGTGCCACCAGCAGAGATGAGGGATCCTACGAGCAGTACTTC
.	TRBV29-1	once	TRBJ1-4	CSGGVFSNEKLFF	TGCAGCGGGGGAGTCTTTTCTAATGAAAAACTGTTTTTT
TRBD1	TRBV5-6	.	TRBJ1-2	CASSPKVGQGDGYTF	TGTGCCAGCAGCCCGAAAGTGGGACAGGGGGATGGCTACACCTTC